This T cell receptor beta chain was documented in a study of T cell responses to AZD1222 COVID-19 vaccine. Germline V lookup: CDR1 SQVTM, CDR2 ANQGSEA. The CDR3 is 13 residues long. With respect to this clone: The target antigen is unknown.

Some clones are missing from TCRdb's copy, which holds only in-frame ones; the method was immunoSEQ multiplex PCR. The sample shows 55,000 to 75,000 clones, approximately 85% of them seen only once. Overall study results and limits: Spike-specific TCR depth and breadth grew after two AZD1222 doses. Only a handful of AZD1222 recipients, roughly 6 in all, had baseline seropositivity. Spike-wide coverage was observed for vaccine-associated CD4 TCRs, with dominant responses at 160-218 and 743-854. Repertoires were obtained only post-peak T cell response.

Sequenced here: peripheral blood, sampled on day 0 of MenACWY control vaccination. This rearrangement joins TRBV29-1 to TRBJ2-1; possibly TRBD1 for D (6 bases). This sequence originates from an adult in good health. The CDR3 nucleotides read TGCGGATCCACAGGGATTTTCCACAATGAGCAGTTCTTC. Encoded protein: CGSTGIFHNEQFF.